These 20 T cell receptor beta chains share one sample of origin, sequenced in a study of shared clonotypes between healthy human individuals. TCRdb's table, derived via immunoSEQ multiplex PCR, lists solely in-frame clones and lacks some. Altogether approximately 440,000 clones are present, about 74% being singletons, with the ten largest covering 12%. The sequencing sample was made of PBMCs. These receptors all come from a woman in her 40s in good health. Some clones in this sample may be carry-over from other donors' samples.

This clone was seen just once. The chain combines TRBV5-1 with TRBJ2-3; TRBD2 agrees at 8 bases. This CDR3 is 16 amino acids long. CDR1 is SGHRS, CDR2 YFSETQ, per germline. V shed 0 bases, J shed 1 base, and the junction held 4 bases outside the gene matches. The DNA of the CDR3 is TGCGCCAGCAGCTTGGGCGGGAGGCAGGGCACAGATACGCAGTATTTT. This codes for CASSLGGRQGTDTQYF.

The J gene is TRBJ1-3, the V gene TRBV13; no definite D call. This CDR3 contains 15 residues. Trimming pared 3 bases from V and 0 bases from J, leaving 9 bases between. Germline V lookup: CDR1 PRHDT, CDR2 FYEKMQ (reference sequence). The CDR3 spells CASSLPQLSGNTIYF. CDR3 nucleotide sequence: TGTGCCAGCAGCTTGCCACAACTCTCTGGAAACACCATATATTTT.

Points on this clone: This probably arose from a read error, given a far larger clone one base away. Other DNA sequences in this sample translate to the same CDR3. The chain's CDR3 is CASSQDYRPGELFF. DNA for the CDR3: TGCGCCAGCAGTCAAGACTACAGGCCCGGGGAGCTGTTTTTT. This chain joins TRBV4-3 and TRBJ2-2; TRBD1 or TRBD2 may be the D gene (5 bases each). The length of the CDR3 is 14 residues. Germline V gene lookup returns CDR1 LGHNA and CDR2 YSLEER.

The V call is TRBV18, the J call TRBJ2-1; D is tentatively TRBD1 or TRBD2 (5 bases each). With 5 bases removed from V and 3 bases from J, the gap between germline ends came to 14 bases. Germline V gene lookup returns CDR1 KGHSH and CDR2 LQKENI. The CDR3 sequence is 15 residues long. In nucleotides, the CDR3 is TGTGCCAGCTCAGTGGGGGAGCGGTTCTACAATGAGCAGTTCTTC. It specifies CASSVGERFYNEQFF. Full variable domain (missing parts from reference TRBV18 and TRBJ2-1): NAGVMQNPRHLVRRRGQEARLRCSPMKGHSHVYWYRQLPEEGLKFMVYLQKENIIDESGMPKERFSAEFPKEGPSILRIQQVVRGDSAAYFCASSVGERFYNEQFFGPGTRLTVL.

The rearrangement links TRBV7-9 to TRBJ2-2; D is uncertain. Germline V gene data show CDR1 as SEHNR and CDR2 as FQNEAQ (reference sequence). Trimming shortened V by 3 bases and J by 6 bases, and 5 bases separated the two germline ends. This CDR3 has 12 residues. This CDR3 is CASSLSSGELFF. The CDR3 coding sequence is TGTGCCAGCAGCTTGAGTTCCGGGGAGCTGTTTTTT.

The chain has TRBV7-3 and TRBJ2-6; the match to TRBD2 covers 10 bases. Germline-derived CDR1 and CDR2 are SGHTA and FQGTGA. The trim removed 1 base at V and 2 bases at J, leaving 5 bases unmatched. The CDR3 has 18 residues. DNA for the CDR3: TGTGCCAGCAGCTTAAAGGCTAGCGGGAGTACTGGGGCCAACGTCCTGACTTTC. Its protein product is CASSLKASGSTGANVLTF.

This clone was seen more than once but under ten times. J is TRBJ2-4 and V is TRBV15; TRBD2 matches 7 bases. This CDR3 has 18 amino acids. Looked up from germline, CDR1 is LNHNV and CDR2 is YYDKDF (reference sequence). V dropped 0 bases and J dropped 0; count of bases not matched to a gene: 8. CDR3 in amino acids: CATSRDGGEGLAKNIQYF. In DNA form, the CDR3 reads TGTGCCACCAGCAGAGATGGGGGGGAAGGGTTAGCCAAAAACATTCAGTACTTC. The whole variable domain, remainder taken from reference TRBV15 and TRBJ2-4, is DAMVIQNPRYQVTQFGKPVTLSCSQTLNHNVMYWYQQKSSQAPKLLFHYYDKDFNNEADTPDNFQSRRPNTSFCFLDIRSPGLGDTAMYLCATSRDGGEGLAKNIQYFGAGTRLSVL.

V and J are TRBV7-2 and TRBJ2-1, with D tentatively TRBD2 (5 bases). Germline CDR1 and CDR2: SGHTA and FQGNSA. CDR3 length: 15 amino acids. Trimming took 2 bases from V and 6 from J, leaving 14 bases between them. This CDR3 reads CASSLFGIEGNEQFF. The CDR3 region has the DNA TGTGCCAGCAGCTTATTTGGGATTGAGGGCAATGAGCAGTTCTTC.

The V call is TRBV18, the J call TRBJ2-7; no definite D call. The CDR3 covers 16 residues. Germline V gene sequence: CDR1 KGHSH, CDR2 LQKENI. The V end was cut by 3 bases, the J end by 0 bases, with 15 bases between. The CDR3 DNA reads as TGTGCCAGCTCACCGGTTGTGGGGAAAAGCTCCTACGAGCAGTACTTC. This translates into CASSPVVGKSSYEQYF. Full variable domain (outside the CDR3, taken from reference TRBV18 and TRBJ2-7): NAGVMQNPRHLVRRRGQEARLRCSPMKGHSHVYWYRQLPEEGLKFMVYLQKENIIDESGMPKERFSAEFPKEGPSILRIQQVVRGDSAAYFCASSPVVGKSSYEQYFGPGTRLTVT.

The chain has TRBV11-2 and TRBJ2-7; D may match TRBD1 or TRBD2 (5 bases each). V lost 2 bases to trimming and J lost 1 base, with 12 bases between them. CDR3 length: 15 amino acids. The germline gives CDR1 SGHAT, CDR2 FQNNGV. The CDR3 sequence is CASSLYGGPSYEQYF. The CDR3 coding sequence is TGTGCCAGCAGCTTATATGGGGGTCCTTCCTACGAGCAGTACTTC.

This clone turned up a few times. J is TRBJ2-7 and V is TRBV29-1; D gene uncertain. V lost 5 bases, J lost 2 bases, and 13 bases lay in between. Germline V gives CDR1 SQVTM, CDR2 ANQGSEA. The CDR3 totals 13 residues. The CDR3 DNA reads as TGCAGCGTTACTCCTGGAGAACCCTACGAGCAGTACTTC. This translates into CSVTPGEPYEQYF.

The V call is TRBV11-1, the J call TRBJ2-2; D gene uncertain. The CDR3 spans 14 residues. Trimming took off 2 bases at V and 4 bases at J, with 8 bases between the two ends. The germline V gene has CDR1 SGHAT and CDR2 FQDESV (reference sequence). CDR3 sequence reads: CASSLIQPTGELFF. The CDR3 DNA is TGTGCCAGCAGCTTAATCCAACCCACCGGGGAGCTGTTTTTT.

This chain joins TRBV11-2 and TRBJ1-4; D gene unclear. CDR1 SGHAT and CDR2 FQNNGV come from the germline V gene. V lost 0 bases and J lost 0, with 17 bases in between. This CDR3 contains 19 residues. The CDR3 loop reads CASSLEGGIGPATNEKLFF. The CDR3 DNA reads as TGTGCCAGCAGCTTAGAAGGAGGGATTGGCCCTGCAACTAATGAAAAACTGTTTTTT.

The chain recombines TRBV2 with TRBJ2-5; D call uncertain. The V and J ends lost 1 base and 0 bases respectively, with 27 bases between them. The CDR3 loop spans 21 amino acids. Germline lookup yields CDR1 SNHLY and CDR2 FYNNEI. The CDR3 is CASSEELRWGPMTWYQETQYF. As DNA, the CDR3 is TGTGCCAGCAGTGAAGAGTTGCGTTGGGGTCCAATGACTTGGTACCAAGAGACCCAGTACTTC. Filled out from reference TRBV2 and TRBJ2-5, the complete variable domain reads EPEVTQTPSHQVTQMGQEVILRCVPISNHLYFYWYRQILGQKVEFLVSFYNNEISEKSEIFDDQFSVERPDGSNFTLKIRSTKLEDSAMYFCASSEELRWGPMTWYQETQYFGPGTRLLVL.

The chain uses TRBV11-3 and TRBJ1-3; D is unresolved. Germline assignment: CDR1 SGHNT and CDR2 YENEEA. This CDR3 has 13 residues. V was cut by 3 bases and J by 6 bases, with 9 bases left in between. As DNA, the CDR3 is TGTGCCAGCAGCTTGGGCCCAGAAAACACCATATATTTT. Encoded protein: CASSLGPENTIYF.

This clone came up a few times. The chain is built from TRBV19 and TRBJ1-5, with 10 bases fitting TRBD1. Trimming removed 5 bases from V and 2 bases from J; junction bases left unmatched: 9. The CDR3 extends over 17 amino acids. The germline V gene encodes CDR1 LNHDA and CDR2 SQIVND (reference sequence). This chain's CDR3 is CASSVSGTGEGNQPQHF. The CDR3 DNA sequence: TGTGCCAGTAGTGTCTCCGGGACAGGGGAGGGCAATCAGCCCCAGCATTTT.

The chain combines TRBV7-9 with TRBJ2-7, with D perhaps given as TRBD1 or TRBD2 (5 bases each). CDR1 and CDR2 (germline): SEHNR, FQNEAQ (reference sequence). Deletions cut 5 bases from V and 2 bases from J, with 13 bases between. This CDR3 is 14 amino acids long. CDR3 DNA: TGTGCCAGCAGCCCCCCCCAGGGACCCTACGAGCAGTACTTC. Amino acid sequence: CASSPPQGPYEQYF.

The J gene is TRBJ2-6, the V gene TRBV7-9, with TRBD2 identical over 9 bases. CDR1 SEHNR and CDR2 FQNEAQ come from the germline V gene (reference sequence). V lost 4 bases to trimming and J lost 3 bases; unmatched junction nucleotides: 4. The CDR3 covers 16 residues. The chain's CDR3 is CASSSGLADGANVLTF. The CDR3, as DNA: TGTGCCAGCAGCTCGGGACTAGCTGATGGGGCCAACGTCCTGACTTTC.

This sequence joins TRBV5-8 and TRBJ2-4, with 7 bases matching TRBD2. The V gene's germline CDR1 is SGHTS and CDR2 YDEGEE. Germline trimming cut 4 bases from V and 0 bases from J; bases unmatched to any gene: 16. The CDR3 is made up of 19 amino acids. The CDR3 DNA sequence: TGTGCCAGCAGCAAGGCTTTCGGACTAGACATAATAGCCAAAAACATTCAGTACTTC. Protein product: CASSKAFGLDIIAKNIQYF.

The chain has TRBV10-1 and TRBJ2-5, with 10 bases that match TRBD1. Germline-derived CDR1 and CDR2 are WNHNN and SYGVQD (reference sequence). Trimming cost V 4 bases and J 3 bases; bases outside gene matches: 8. The CDR3 consists of 16 residues. CDR3 loop: CASSGRGQGTEETQYF. The CDR3, as DNA: TGCGCCAGCAGTGGAAGGGGACAGGGGACGGAAGAGACCCAGTACTTC.